A selection of T cell receptor beta chains follows, all from one sample in a study of response to subunit inactivated influenza vaccine. TCRdb re-called the RT-PCR reads through MiXCR, storing one row per CDR3 protein. The top ten hold 13% of the sample, which has 400,000 to 650,000 distinct CDR3 sequences, under 8.5% seen once. The material sequenced was PBMCs from blood, taken roughly 24 months after vaccination. The source is a man between 50 and 69 years old who received an inactivated influenza vaccine. Each CDR3 is given with its conserved first and last residue. The D gene is left open where the match is weak. A clone size is listed for some rows: how often the clone was seen (once, few, many), or a class if it is expanded.

>TRBV6-2/TRBV6-3|TRBJ2-7|NA|NA
CASSSHGLPRNNEQYF
TGTGCCAGCAGTAGTCACGGGCTACCAAGAAATAACGAGCAGTACTTC
>TRBV7-2|TRBJ2-1|TRBD2|few
CASSLAWASGGHEQFF
TGTGCCAGCAGCTTAGCGTGGGCTAGCGGGGGCCATGAGCAGTTCTTC
>TRBV27|TRBJ2-5|NA|NA
CASSFPGGTQYF
TGTGCCAGCAGTTTCCCCGGGGGCACCCAGTACTTC
>TRBV11-1|TRBJ2-1|NA|few
CASSRGRADNEQFF
TGTGCCAGCAGCCGGGGCAGGGCGGACAATGAGCAGTTCTTC
>TRBV10-3|TRBJ2-7|NA|many
CAISLTGSEQYF
TGTGCCATCAGTTTGACGGGCTCCGAGCAGTACTTC
>TRBV2|TRBJ2-6|TRBD2|few
CASSYVRGSGANVLTF
TGTGCCAGCAGTTATGTGCGGGGGTCAGGGGCCAACGTCCTGACTTTC
>TRBV20-1|TRBJ2-5|TRBD2|few
CSEVRGAQETQYF
TGCAGTGAGGTGCGGGGGGCACAAGAGACCCAGTACTTC
>TRBV5-1|TRBJ1-4|NA|few
CASSFVGRVGEKLFF
TGCGCCAGCAGCTTCGTTGGCAGGGTAGGAGAAAAACTGTTTTTT
>TRBV7-2|TRBJ2-1|NA|many
CASSSRRIDYNEQFF
TGTGCCAGCAGCTCGCGGAGGATAGATTACAATGAGCAGTTCTTC
>TRBV6-5|TRBJ2-1|TRBD1|many
CASSYLQGPEQFF
TGTGCCAGCAGTTACCTACAGGGGCCTGAGCAGTTCTTC
>TRBV5-6|TRBJ2-3|TRBD1|many
CASSLYAGTGNTDTQYF
TGTGCCAGCAGCTTGTATGCCGGGACAGGGAACACAGATACGCAGTATTTT
>TRBV5-1|TRBJ2-3|TRBD1|many
CASSLRDSSTDTQYF
TGCGCCAGCAGCTTGAGGGACAGTAGCACAGATACGCAGTATTTT
>TRBV4-2|TRBJ2-2|NA|few
CASSVRDAANTGELFF
TGTGCCAGCAGCGTACGGGACGCCGCGAACACCGGGGAGCTGTTTTTT
>TRBV10-3|TRBJ2-7|TRBD1|many
CAISGTGIPYEQYF
TGTGCCATCAGTGGGACAGGGATACCCTACGAGCAGTACTTC
>TRBV5-1|TRBJ1-2|TRBD1|NA
CASSLTGGRDGYTF
TGCGCCAGCAGCTTGACAGGGGGGAGAGATGGCTACACCTTC
>TRBV29-1|TRBJ2-7|TRBD2|many
CSVDTGTSGDEQYF
TGCAGCGTGGACACCGGGACTAGCGGGGACGAGCAGTACTTC
>TRBV4-1|TRBJ1-4|NA|NA
CASSQGAPRDPRGKLFF
TGCGCCAGCAGCCAAGGGGCCCCCCGGGACCCCCGGGGAAAACTGTTTTTT
>TRBV6-5|TRBJ2-1|TRBD2|few
CASSSRGAYNEQFF
TGTGCCAGCAGTTCGCGGGGGGCCTACAATGAGCAGTTCTTC
>TRBV28|TRBJ2-1|TRBD2|few
CASRLAGVFGDNEQFF
TGTGCCAGCAGACTAGCGGGAGTATTTGGCGACAATGAGCAGTTCTTC
>TRBV28|TRBJ2-7|NA|NA
CASSLWDSGTRFNEQYF
TGTGCCAGCAGTTTATGGGATTCCGGGACAAGGTTCAACGAGCAGTACTTC
>TRBV5-1|TRBJ2-7|NA|NA
CASSLPRGGNEQYF
TGCGCCAGCAGCTTACCGCGGGGTGGGAACGAGCAGTACTTC
>TRBV27|TRBJ1-4|TRBD1|NA
CASSLFSTGDALRKLFF
TGTGCCAGCAGTTTATTCTCGACAGGGGACGCACTGAGAAAACTGTTTTTT
>TRBV2|TRBJ2-2|TRBD1|few
CASTRTGHTGELFF
TGTGCCAGCACCCGGACAGGGCACACCGGGGAGCTGTTTTTT
>TRBV28|TRBJ2-3|NA|few
CASSSRGDASTDTQYF
TGTGCCAGCAGTTCTAGGGGTGACGCTAGCACAGATACGCAGTATTTT
>TRBV4-1|TRBJ2-7|NA|NA
CASSQDLRLQGGRSYEQYF
TGCGCCAGCAGCCAAGATCTTAGGCTTCAGGGCGGGCGCTCCTACGAGCAGTACTTC
>TRBV6-1|TRBJ2-7|TRBD1|NA
CASRTRAGTGAYEQYF
TGTGCCAGCAGGACGCGAGCCGGGACAGGGGCTTACGAGCAGTACTTC
>TRBV3-1|TRBJ1-5|NA|few
CASSQNSNQPQHF
TGTGCCAGCAGCCAGAACAGCAATCAGCCCCAGCATTTT
>TRBV2|TRBJ2-3|NA|NA
CASSGDGLVKQYF
TGTGCCAGCAGTGGGGATGGGCTTGTTAAGCAGTATTTT
>TRBV12-3/TRBV12-4|TRBJ2-1|TRBD1|NA
CASSGDRSFNEQFF
TGTGCCAGCAGCGGGGACAGATCTTTCAATGAGCAGTTCTTC
>TRBV12-3/TRBV12-4|TRBJ1-2|NA|many
CASSLAPVQDNYGYTF
TGTGCCAGCAGTTTAGCACCAGTCCAGGATAACTATGGCTACACCTTC
>TRBV6-2/TRBV6-3|TRBJ1-5|TRBD1|few
CASSPDRASNQPQHF
TGTGCCAGCAGTCCCGACAGGGCTAGCAATCAGCCCCAGCATTTT
>TRBV6-2/TRBV6-3|TRBJ2-7|NA|many
CASRNPARGDPTYEQYF
TGTGCCAGCAGAAACCCAGCACGGGGCGATCCCACCTACGAGCAGTACTTC
>TRBV20-1|TRBJ2-1|TRBD2|few
CSARPTGTSGRNEQFF
TGCAGTGCTAGACCAACCGGGACTAGCGGGAGAAATGAGCAGTTCTTC
>TRBV4-2|TRBJ1-1|NA|few
CASSQNRENTEAFF
TGTGCCAGCAGCCAGAACAGGGAGAACACTGAAGCTTTCTTT
>TRBV7-2|TRBJ1-2|NA|few
CASSSPETGNYGYTF
TGTGCCAGCAGCTCCCCCGAAACGGGGAACTATGGCTACACCTTC
>TRBV2|TRBJ1-5|TRBD1|NA
CASQGQSNQPQHF
TGTGCCAGCCAGGGACAGAGCAATCAGCCCCAGCATTTT
>TRBV19|TRBJ2-2|NA|NA
CASSGGAGAGELFF
TGTGCCAGTAGTGGGGGAGCAGGGGCCGGGGAGCTGTTTTTT
>TRBV2|TRBJ1-2|NA|many
CASSETVTNYGYTF
TGTGCCAGCAGTGAGACAGTAACCAACTATGGCTACACCTTC
>TRBV10-3|TRBJ2-5|NA|few
CAIRGAGQETQYF
TGTGCCATCCGTGGGGCGGGGCAAGAGACCCAGTACTTC
>TRBV18|TRBJ2-7|NA|NA
CASSLIYNEQYF
TGTGCCAGCTCACTGATTTATAACGAGCAGTACTTC
>TRBV5-1|TRBJ1-2|TRBD1|NA
CASSLNGDRADYGYTF
TGCGCCAGCAGCTTGAATGGAGACAGGGCCGACTATGGCTACACCTTC